This T cell receptor (beta chain) was profiled in a study of post-analysis software for immune sequencing data. Study-wide points: People with multiple sclerosis had a significantly lower normalized Chao1 diversity than controls did. Four to six TRBV segments were more frequent in patients than controls; TRBV5-6, TRBV5-1 and TRBV20-1 belonged to this group.

Note on this clonotype: Its specificity is unknown.

V lost 1 base and J lost 7; bases outside the gene matches: 7. The CDR3 extends over 17 amino acids. Germline-derived CDR1 and CDR2 are LNHNV and YYDKDF (reference sequence). Unique molecular identifiers were built into the TCR beta cDNA libraries. Input of roughly 0.95 to 10 million T cells yielded 500,000 to 550,000 cDNA molecules. TCRdb reprocessed the PCR reads via MiXCR and lists one record per CDR3 protein. The sample records about 770,000 distinct CDR3 sequences, 46% being singletons. The clonotype originates from a girl aged 10 to 17 with multiple sclerosis. Source material: blood. The gene calls are TRBV15 and TRBJ2-1; 13 bases line up with TRBD2. The CDR3 DNA reads as TGTGCCACCAGCAGAGCTAGACTAGCGGGAGGTGGTAATGAGCAGTTCTTC. This encodes CATSRARLAGGGNEQFF.